This T cell receptor beta chain was sequenced during a study of T-cell reconstitution after alpha-beta-depleted transplantation in children. Preparation of the TCRbeta library involved a method that used unique molecular identifiers. MiXCR, run by TCRdb on the PCR reads, gives a single entry per CDR3 protein. The sample gives 640,000 or so distinct CDR3 sequences, roughly 15% of which show up once; about 1.1% is in the top ten. The CDR3 spans 16 residues. Losses at the gene ends were 5 bases for V and 7 bases for J; bases not matched to a gene: 12. In this sample, this clonotype turned up a few times.

The sequencing here drew on PBMCs from the stem cell graft donor, taken from the stem cell graft. The chain is built from TRBV12-3 or TRBV12-4 and TRBJ2-2; 8 positions match TRBD1. The sequence came from a human donor who donated a stem cell graft to a child with acute myeloid leukemia. The CDR3 DNA reads TGTGCCAGCAGTCTACGGACAGGGTTGACGCTCGGGGAGCTGTTTTTT. Protein sequence: CASSLRTGLTLGELFF.